This is a list of T cell receptor beta chains from one sample in a study of cytomegalovirus exposure and HLA in healthy donors. TCRdb keeps only in-frame clones here, not all; method: immunoSEQ multiplex PCR. Altogether 100,000 to 150,000 clones are present, 65% to 80% being singletons, with the ten largest covering 5.8%. The sample consisted of PBMCs. Every receptor here comes from a man between 18 and 29 years old in good health and CMV-seropositive. CDR3s include the opening cysteine and the closing phenylalanine or tryptophan.

TRBJ1-2,TRBV7-2,CASSLELRDGYTF
TRBJ1-2,TRBV9,CASSVARQGGGYTF
TRBJ1-6,TRBV2,CASSPRVGNSPLHF
TRBJ2-1,TRBV27,CASSWTSGGYNEQFF
TRBJ2-2,TRBV9,CASSPPLGLHMNTGELFF
TRBJ1-2,TRBV19,CASSVWAASYGYTF
TRBJ1-2,TRBV28,CASSLMGVYGYTF
TRBJ1-6,TRBV28,CASSRWGSRSPLHF
TRBJ1-1,TRBV11-2,CASSRQTNTEAFF
TRBJ2-3,TRBV15,CATSRGFSVTGDTQYF
TRBJ1-1,TRBV14,CASSQDIGRVGTEAFF
TRBJ1-2,TRBV4-1,CASSQDEGVRYGYTF
TRBJ2-7,TRBV29-1,CSVEDLRVGTYQSSYEQYF
TRBJ1-1,TRBV20-1,CSAGTATEAFF
TRBJ2-5,TRBV6-5,CASSLSGIQETQYF